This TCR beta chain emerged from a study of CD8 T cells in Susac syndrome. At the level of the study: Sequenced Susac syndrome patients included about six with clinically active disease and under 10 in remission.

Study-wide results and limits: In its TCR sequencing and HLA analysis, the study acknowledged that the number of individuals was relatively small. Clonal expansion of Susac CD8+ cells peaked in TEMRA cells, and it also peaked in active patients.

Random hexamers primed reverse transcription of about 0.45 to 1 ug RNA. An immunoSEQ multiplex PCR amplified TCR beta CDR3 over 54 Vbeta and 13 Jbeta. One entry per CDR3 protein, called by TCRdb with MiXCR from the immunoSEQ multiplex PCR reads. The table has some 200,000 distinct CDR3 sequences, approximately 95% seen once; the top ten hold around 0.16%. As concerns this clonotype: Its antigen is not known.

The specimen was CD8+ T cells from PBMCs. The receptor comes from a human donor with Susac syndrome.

DNA of the CDR3: TGTGCCAGCAGCTTAGAAGGGTATTTAGAAAAACTGTTTTTT. Its translation is CASSLEGYLEKLFF. The V and J genes are TRBV11-2 and TRBJ1-4, with D unclear. Germline V CDR1 and CDR2: SGHAT, FQNNGV. The V end was cut by 0 bases, the J end by 8 bases, with 10 bases between. The CDR3 runs 14 residues.